Following are 5 T cell receptor beta chains from one sample sequenced in a study of OX40 agonist ivuxolimab in advanced cancers. Measured with immunoSEQ multiplex PCR; TCRdb has only the in-frame clones, and not every one. Altogether some 130,000 clones are present, more than 80% being singletons, with the ten largest covering 0.55%. Specimen: CD4+ or CD8+ T cells sorted from blood, collected in a trial of the OX40 agonist ivuxolimab. The receptors come from an adult with an advanced solid tumor such as melanoma, head and neck, liver or kidney cancer.

This clone was seen a single time. The chain joins TRBV6-5 to TRBJ1-4, with TRBD1 matching over 7 bases. CDR3 length: 13 residues. V was pared by 4 bases and J by 8 bases, with 4 bases of the junction left unmatched. In germline, CDR1 is MNHEY, CDR2 SVGAGI. The CDR3 loop is CASSWDRGEKLFF. The CDR3 DNA reads TGTGCCAGCAGTTGGGACAGAGGCGAAAAACTGTTTTTT.

This chain uses TRBV28 with TRBJ2-1, with D perhaps matching TRBD2 (5 bases). Trimming pared 3 bases from V and 9 bases from J, leaving 9 bases between. The V gene's germline CDR1 is MDHEN and CDR2 SYDVKM. This CDR3 contains 12 residues. CDR3 bases: TGTGCCAGCAGTTTTCAGCGGAGTGAGCAGTTCTTC. It translates to CASSFQRSEQFF.

Here the CDR3 reads CASSLVTSGGYGDTQYF. In DNA, the CDR3 is TGTGCCAGCAGCTTAGTGACTAGCGGGGGGTATGGAGATACGCAGTATTTT. The rearrangement joins TRBV7-2 to TRBJ2-3; 13 bases line up with TRBD2. The ends lost 1 base at V and 5 bases at J; junction bases unmatched: 6. From germline, CDR1 is SGHTA and CDR2 FQGNSA. This CDR3 is 17 amino acids long.

The chain employs TRBV6-5 and TRBJ1-1; D remains ambiguous. The CDR3 consists of 14 residues. Trimming removed 4 bases at V and 0 bases at J, with 9 bases between. Germline CDR1 MNHEY, CDR2 SVGAGI. CDR3 DNA sequence: TGTGCCAGCAGTTTAGACATCATGAACACTGAAGCTTTCTTT. The encoded protein is CASSLDIMNTEAFF.

This clone was seen once. The chain combines TRBV5-6 with TRBJ2-5, with 8 nucleotides matching TRBD1. V dropped 1 base and J dropped 4; count of bases not matched to a gene: 0. Germline V CDR1 and CDR2: SGHDT, YYEEEE. The CDR3 totals 13 residues. This chain's CDR3 is CASSLTGGETQYF. The CDR3 DNA follows: TGTGCCAGCAGCTTGACAGGGGGAGAGACCCAGTACTTC. Drawing the rest from reference TRBV5-6 and TRBJ2-5, the complete variable domain is DAGVTQSPTHLIKTRGQQVTLRCSPKSGHDTVSWYQQALGQGPQFIFQYYEEEERQRGNFPDRFSGHQFPNYSSELNVNALLLGDSALYLCASSLTGGETQYFGPGTRLLVL.